This TCR beta chain was recorded in a study of shared clonotypes between healthy human individuals (dated by TCRdb to between 2020 and 2021). About the study as a whole: A couple of women and a few men aged 18 to 49 years were included in the cohort. For each donor, CD4 naive and CD4 memory were each run on three plates, CD8 naive on two plates, and CD8 memory on one plate. To estimate repertoire size and how much clonotype sharing occurs between individuals, the study deeply sequenced the blood TCR repertoires of five healthy adults. Different laboratories and diverse techniques were used to prepare libraries and sequence TCR repertoires, to increase sequencing depth and limit assay-specific biases. Leukapheresis yielded between about 0.8 and 9.5 billion PBMCs per donor. Broader findings and caveats from the paper: Even with the large sequencing depth, rarefaction of the sorted-subset datasets indicated that sequencing was incomplete. Naive subsets generally had larger estimated clonotype richness than memory subsets. Based on pairwise subsampling, the degree of clonotype sharing among donors was expected to be affected by sequencing depth. The small number of donors limited the genetic and exposure-history diversity represented. Compared with non-shared clonotypes, the clonotypes found in all four sorted-subset donors had higher generation probabilities. Sampling was restricted to blood, and TCR repertoires in tissues likely differ from the TCR repertoires found in blood. Across a handful of donors, roughly 5.4% of naive CD4, roughly 3.5% of naive CD8, roughly 2.3% of memory CD4, and 0.4% to 0.45% of memory CD8 clonotypes were shared.

On this clone itself: Its antigen is unknown. Base-call qualities are not available, and no considerably larger clone is one nucleotide away.

Compared with germline, V lacks 2 bases and J lacks 10 bases; bases without a gene match: 5. The germline V gene (reference sequence) gives CDR1 as MNHNY and CDR2 as SVGAGI. The CDR3 contains 13 residues, cysteine and phenylalanine counted. Of the read, only the CDR3 DNA is kept; its 39 bases are in frame from base 1. Healthy HIV-negative adults with no recently reported acute infections or vaccinations were included as donors. Every donor was a Caucasian adult living in Nashville, Tennessee, USA. CD4+ T cells were enriched by magnetic negative selection; naive cells were then positively selected on CD45RA, and the negative fraction formed the memory subset. Blood was collected by leukapheresis, and PBMCs were isolated by Ficoll-Histopaque density gradient centrifugation and then cryopreserved in liquid nitrogen vapor phase. Analytical flow cytometry was used to check the purity and quantity of every magnetically sorted T cell population. Genomic DNA was isolated from every sorted fraction and measured by UV absorbance on a Nanodrop 2000c.

Using the deep immunoSEQ assay, TCR CDR3 regions were amplified from genomic DNA by multiplex PCR. Genomic DNA extracted from each cell subset was distributed evenly over all wells of several immunoSEQ 96-well plates, and each plate served as one replicate. For sorted subsets, each replicate PCR was loaded with approximately 200 ng genomic DNA, equivalent to approximately 27,000 T cell genomes. Purified libraries were measured with a Qubit 3.0 fluorometer, size-checked on a Bioanalyzer 2100, and measured again with the KAPA Library Quantification kit. Every immunoSEQ 96-well plate was sequenced on a dedicated single-read 150-cycle Illumina NextSeq 550 flow cell. The original pipeline was this. Because the immunoSEQ output included only junctional sequences and no quality scores, the filtering could not be the same as the filtering used for full-length reads. To assign V/J genes and CDR3, sequences were annotated using PyIR, a Python wrapper for IgBLAST v1.9, with IMGT germline references. Reads were removed for weak V/J assignments (E-value above 1e-6), missing CDR3, stop codons, out-of-frame junctions, or ambiguous translated residues. A V3J clonotype was defined by an identical inferred V gene, J gene, and CDR3 amino acid sequence. The percentage overlap between two repertoires was calculated by dividing the number of shared unique clonotypes by the size of the smaller repertoire. RTK rarefaction, the Chao1 estimator, and Recon v2.1 estimates of unobserved clonotypes were used to assess repertoire richness. Generation probabilities were computed with OLGA for all TCRbeta clonotypes obtained by the gDNA method from several donors. What TCRdb holds here is the immuneACCESS table cut down to in-frame rearrangements. Part of the clones is not present; checked against another copy, under half of the missing clones reflect an unresolved V gene, and the others are unexplained. V, J and clone size reflect that table, while D and trimming were determined from the DNA. The sample includes around 1.5 million clones, with 95% to 99% observed a single time. The ten largest clones add up to roughly 0.42% of the sample.

What was sequenced was naive CD4+ T cells sorted from blood. In the paper's terms, the cell subset or site label means: CD45RA+ positively selected. The sequence derives from a man aged 25-45 years in good health. This sequence uses TRBV6-6 and TRBJ2-1; 7 central bases correspond to TRBD2. The CDR3 in this case is CASSYGTIGEQFF. The nucleotide sequence reads as follows: TGTGCCAGCAGTTACGGGACTATCGGAGAGCAGTTCTTC.